This T cell receptor beta chain originates from a study of OX40 agonist ivuxolimab in advanced cancers. For the wider study: The costimulatory receptor OX40 (CD134) was targeted by ivuxolimab, a fully human IgG2 agonistic monoclonal antibody. Prior anti-PD-1, anti-PD-L1 or anti-CTLA-4 therapy was permitted, and checkpoint inhibitors had been received by approximately 39% of dose-escalation patients. The monotherapy dose-escalation portion (N of about 47 patients) of the phase I ivuxolimab trial is reported in the paper. Of the roughly 52 dose-escalation patients, hepatocellular carcinoma was present in about 19, melanoma in around 15, renal cell carcinoma in 9 and head and neck cancer in 9. In the dose-escalation cohort, roughly 80% of patients were male, and the mean age was approximately 60 years, with a range of roughly 23 to 85. Intravenous ivuxolimab was administered to patients every 2 weeks at six dose levels: 0.01, 0.1, 0.3, 1.5, 3 and 10 mg/kg. Peripheral TCRbeta sequencing was intended to test whether TCR sequence diversity was altered and clonal T-cell expansion was caused by ivuxolimab. Partial responses were achieved by three dose-escalation patients, of whom one had hepatocellular carcinoma and two had cutaneous melanoma.

To sequence the TCRbeta CDR3 region, genomic DNA was isolated from the sorted cells. The immunoSEQ Assay was used for sequencing of TCRbeta CDR3 regions. TCRdb limited this immuneACCESS table to in-frame rearrangements with V and J called. A share of clones is missing; checked studies link under half to unresolved V genes, and the rest is unexplained. The table for this sample lists roughly 70,000 clones; around 85% of them were counted only once. The ten largest clones capture 0.68% of the sample. Trimmed from V: 4 bases; trimmed from J: 1 base; junction bases lacking a gene match: 4. From cysteine to phenylalanine, the CDR3 is 16 amino acids long. CDR3 DNA is the only sequence kept; it has 48 bases, read in frame from the first base. CDR1 and CDR2 are drawn from the germline V gene: SGHVS, FNYEAQ. The trial excluded patients who had a history of autoimmune disease or were on systemic immunosuppression. In every dose cohort, peripheral blood was drawn for TCR sequencing at baseline, cycle 4 day 1, and cycle 7 day 1. The samples were drawn from a first-in-human, open-label, multicenter phase I dose-escalation trial of ivuxolimab. Adults with locally advanced or metastatic melanoma, renal cell carcinoma, hepatocellular carcinoma or head and neck squamous cell carcinoma were enrolled in the trial. Before TCR sequencing, CD4+ T cells and CD8+ T cells from peripheral blood were sorted into separate populations.

In the case of this clone: No antigen is known for it. Per-nucleotide qualities are absent, and no much larger clonotype sits a single base away.

Broad study findings and their caveats: The antigen specificity of the clonally expanded peripheral T cells was not determined. Low levels of normalized T-cell clonal expansion were also shown by some nonresponding patients. At doses of 0.1 to 3.0 mg/kg, clonal expansion of both CD4+ and CD8+ T cells in blood was seen between baseline and week 6. After ivuxolimab, CD8+ T cells had more expanded clones than CD4+ T cells on average. In the 0.1-3.0 mg/kg groups, partial responders had among the lowest normalized peripheral clonal expansion, particularly in CD8+ T cells.

In this chain, TRBV7-6 is recombined with TRBJ1-4, with 9 junctional bases fitting TRBD1. This clonotype was sampled from an adult with an advanced solid tumor such as melanoma, head and neck, liver or kidney cancer. Sequencing used CD4+ or CD8+ T cells sorted from blood, obtained in a trial of the OX40 agonist ivuxolimab. The CDR3 corresponds to CASSSTGGGTNEKLFF. The nucleotides read TGTGCCAGCAGCTCGACAGGGGGTGGAACTAATGAAAAACTGTTTTTT. Where the CDR3 stops, the reference TRBV7-6 and TRBJ1-4 genes take over; the full variable domain is GAGVSQSPRYKVTKRGQDVALRCDPISGHVSLYWYRQALGQGPEFLTYFNYEAQQDKSGLPNDRFSAERPEGSISTLTIQRTEQRDSAMYRCASSSTGGGTNEKLFFGSGTQLSVL.